This T cell receptor (beta chain) was documented in a study of CD8 T cells in Susac syndrome. Age- and sex-matched healthy donors served as the control group. Random-hexamer reverse transcription was applied to roughly 0.5 to 1 ug RNA. A single record per CDR3 protein comes from TCRdb applying MiXCR to the immunoSEQ multiplex PCR reads. The sample holds over 80,000 distinct CDR3 sequences; around 93% are singletons and the top ten take around 0.3%. The germline gives CDR1 MNHEY, CDR2 SMNVEV (reference sequence). Trimming pared 2 bases from V and 1 base from J, leaving 6 bases between. The CDR3 is made up of 13 amino acids.

Sequenced input: CD8+ T cells from PBMCs. The TCR sequence derives from a human donor in good health. This chain uses TRBV27 with TRBJ2-7, with D unresolved. This CDR3 is CASSLGQSYEQYF. The CDR3, as DNA: TGTGCCAGCAGTTTAGGTCAGTCCTACGAGCAGTACTTC.